The present T cell receptor beta chain was sequenced within a study of cytomegalovirus exposure and HLA in healthy donors. Study findings and constraints: Later analysis identified a missense DCLRE1C variant that was linked to TCR beta V- and J-gene trimming. Cytomegalovirus status, reportedly, was diagnosed with high specificity and sensitivity by the classifier.

V lost 0 bases, J lost 0 bases, and 3 bases lay in between. The CDR3 has 15 amino acids. Germline lookup yields CDR1 MNHEY and CDR2 SMNVEV (reference sequence). This clone has only one observation. Its antigen is currently unknown. The PCR used 60 Vbeta and 13 Jbeta primers. Measured with immunoSEQ multiplex PCR; TCRdb has only the in-frame clones, and not every one. The sample has approximately 150,000 clones, roughly 85% seen once. The receptor comes from a man aged 30 to 45 in good health and CMV-seronegative. The chain employs TRBV27 and TRBJ1-6; D is unresolved. Sample: PBMCs. CDR3 nucleotides: TGTGCCAGCAGTTTATCCCACTCCTATAATTCACCCCTCCACTTT. Translated: CASSLSHSYNSPLHF.